What follows describes a single TCR beta chain. This clonotype was recorded at least ten times. This receptor's antigen is unknown. No per-base quality is available; no much larger clone lies one base away. This sample was taken from a study of spatial heterogeneity in lung cancer (dated by TCRdb to between 2018 and 2021). Background on the whole study: Beta-chain transcripts were consistently detected in greater numbers than alpha-chain transcripts, which likely reflects a higher abundance of beta-chain transcripts. In non-small cell lung cancer, the study quantitatively compared TCR alpha and beta repertoires across several tumor regions, matched nontumor lung, and blood. TCR transcript counts in tumor regions correlated strongly with a T cell transcriptional module score from matched bulk RNA-seq. In the raw uncorrected reads, each unique combination of TCR and UMI appeared more than ten times on average. Nonsynonymous mutation counts, determined by whole-exome sequencing of tumor tissue, were related to features of the TCR repertoire. At surgery, both alpha and beta chains were TCR-sequenced in 200 to 250 tumor regions, fewer than 65 matched nontumor lung samples and a few dozen PBMC samples.

Trimming at the junction amounts to 3 bases on V and 0 bases on J, and the germline ends lie 2 bases apart. From the cysteine through the phenylalanine, the CDR3 covers 12 amino acids. Of all the DNA, just the CDR3 is kept, 36 bases in frame from base 1. CDR1 and CDR2 are drawn from the germline V gene: SGHAT, FQNNGV. The intended sense of this specimen's time point label: sample taken at primary tumor resection. The donors were fewer than 90 patients from the lung TRACERx cohort who had early-stage, untreated non-small cell lung cancer. Without any cell sorting, TCR sequencing was performed on whole RNA extracted either from tumor and nontumor lung tissue or from cryopreserved PBMC samples. A patient was chosen for TCR sequencing only when enough RNA was available from at least two tumor regions. Before selection, tumor and adjacent nontumor lung specimens were reviewed by a lung pathologist. The library was made by 5' RACE. Sequenced using a NextSeq 500. In the TCR library protocol, a unique molecular identifier was attached to each TCR cDNA molecule so that PCR and sequencing errors could be corrected. Concerning the study's data processing: Decombinator tools were used for TCR identification, UMI-based error correction and CDR3 extraction. TCRs above a frequency of 2 per 1,000, corresponding to the top 1% of the tumor frequency distribution, were defined as expanded. Expanded tumor TCRs were classed as regional if statistically deemed absent (corrected P<0.05) from at least one tumor region, otherwise ubiquitous. Rényi diversity was computed with the R vegan package after subsampling each repertoire 100 times to 5,000 TCRs. CDR3 similarity networks were built from amino acid triplet string-kernel similarity, with CDR3s being connected when pairwise similarity was above 0.82. TCRdb passed the public sequencing reads through fastp at Q25 and MiXCR, retaining productive beta sequences. Entries are consolidated by CDR3 protein sequence, retaining the most common genes and DNA. The V and J calls reflect TCRdb's pipeline rather than the authors' work. The table for this sample lists some 21,000 distinct CDR3 sequences; roughly 6.7% of them were counted only once. The ten largest clones take up around a tenth of the sample.

The full study reports these points: TCR-seq coverage of tumor T cells was estimated to be only approximately 7% for alpha chains and more than 11% for beta chains. Counts of ubiquitous and regional expanded TCRs were found to correlate with counts of ubiquitous and regional nonsynonymous mutations, respectively. Additional single-cell paired TCR alpha and beta sequencing was considered necessary to confirm, at a functional level, the hypothesis that regional TCRs recognize regional mutations. The tumor nonsynonymous mutation count correlated with the number of expanded alpha and beta TCRs within the tumor.

This sequence originates from a male donor with early-stage non-small cell lung cancer. This specimen consisted of lung tumor tissue, obtained at surgery. The chain links TRBV11-2 with TRBJ1-1; the D gene cannot be resolved reliably. The nucleotide sequence is given as TGTGCCAGCAGCTTCGTGAACACTGAAGCTTTCTTT. Translated, this gives CASSFVNTEAFF.